Shown below are 11 T cell receptor beta chains from a single sample sequenced in a study of neurological immune-mediated disorders. TCRdb reprocessed the 5' RACE reads with MiXCR, giving one entry per CDR3 protein. The table has around 16,000 distinct CDR3 sequences, roughly 9% seen once; the top ten hold over 40%. The sequenced material came from CD8+ T cells from blood. The receptors were sampled from a man in his forties or fifties in good health.

This clonotype was picked up many times. V and J are TRBV2 and TRBJ2-7; 12 bases map to TRBD2. This CDR3 region has 15 residues. The J segment lost 0 bases and the V segment lost 6 bases, leaving 3 bases of the junction unmatched. The germline CDR1 and CDR2 sequences are SNHLY and FYNNEI. CDR3 nucleotides: TGTGCCAGCAGCGTGACTAGCGGGGGCTCCTACGAGCAGTACTTC. Translation gives CASSVTSGGSYEQYF.

This clonotype was found many times. The rearrangement joins TRBV10-3 to TRBJ2-7, with D unclear. The CDR3 is 18 residues long. Germline V gives CDR1 ENHRY, CDR2 SYGVKD. V dropped 10 bases and J dropped 0 bases, with 28 bases sitting between them. The CDR3 DNA is TGTGCCACCTGCGAATTCCTCGGACGGGCAATGAACTCCTACGAGCAGTACTTC. This codes for CATCEFLGRAMNSYEQYF.

This clonotype was counted many times. The chain carries TRBV29-1 and TRBJ2-1; 7 bases line up with TRBD1. Germline-derived CDR1 and CDR2 are SQVTM and ANQGSEA. V trimming: 0 bases; J trimming: 6 bases; junction bases outside the gene matches: 8. This CDR3 is built from 15 residues. The CDR3 loop reads CSVEDSMRGLNEQFF. CDR3 bases: TGCAGCGTTGAAGATTCGATGAGGGGGCTCAATGAGCAGTTCTTC.

This clonotype was observed many times. The rearrangement links TRBV6-1 to TRBJ1-5, with D perhaps matching TRBD1 (5 bases). Trimming pared 1 base from V and 1 base from J, leaving 8 bases between. The germline gives CDR1 MNHNS, CDR2 SASEGT. There are 15 residues in the CDR3. The CDR3 loop is CASSEVTGSNQPQHF. The CDR3 coding sequence is TGTGCCAGCAGTGAAGTAACAGGCAGCAATCAGCCCCAGCATTTT.

This clonotype was recorded many times. The V call is TRBV11-2, the J call TRBJ2-4; 10 bases fit TRBD2. Germline CDR1 reads SGHAT; CDR2 reads FQNNGV. J gave up 16 bases and V 1 base, and 7 bases lay outside the gene matches. This CDR3 is 13 amino acids long. The CDR3 DNA is TGTGCCAGCAGCTTAGTTCTAGCGGGAGATAGTTACTTC. Amino acids: CASSLVLAGDSYF.

In its sample, this clonotype was seen many times. The genes are TRBV6-5 and TRBJ2-2; 7 positions match TRBD2. The CDR3 length is 15 residues. Germline CDR1 reads MNHEY; CDR2 reads SVGAGI. The trim removed 5 bases at V and 3 bases at J, leaving 6 bases unmatched. The CDR3 sequence: CASSEAGPYTGELFF. CDR3 coding DNA: TGTGCCAGCAGTGAAGCGGGGCCCTACACCGGGGAGCTGTTTTTT.

This clonotype was counted many times. V gene TRBV7-8 combines with J gene TRBJ2-3; no clear D. This CDR3 spans 12 amino acids. Germline assignment: CDR1 SGHVS and CDR2 FQNEAQ. Between the trimmed V and J ends, which lost 4 bases and 7 bases, there was a span of 9 bases. Here the CDR3 reads CASSSVSYTQYF. DNA of the CDR3: TGTGCCAGCAGCTCCGTCTCATATACGCAGTATTTT.

This clonotype was seen ten or more times. The chain links TRBV29-1 to TRBJ2-7; tentatively, D is TRBD1 or TRBD2 (5 bases each). CDR1 is SQVTM and CDR2 is ANQGSEA in the germline V gene. This CDR3 is 16 amino acids long. V dropped 6 bases and J dropped 0 bases, with 21 bases sitting between them. The CDR3 is CSVRETGTEISYEQYF. As DNA, the CDR3 is TGCAGCGTCCGCGAAACCGGGACGGAGATCTCCTACGAGCAGTACTTC.

CDR3 sequence reads: CASSPSFYSNQPQHF. In nucleotides, the CDR3 is TGTGCCAGCAGTCCCAGCTTCTATAGCAATCAGCCCCAGCATTTT. The chain has TRBV27 and TRBJ1-5; D gene uncertain. Trimming shortened V by 5 bases and J by 0 bases, and 11 bases separated the two germline ends. CDR3 length equals 15 residues. In germline, CDR1 is MNHEY, CDR2 SMNVEV (reference sequence).

In this sample, this clonotype turned up many times. The chain carries TRBV4-2 and TRBJ1-4, with unresolved D. The CDR3 has 15 amino acids. The germline gives CDR1 LGHNA, CDR2 YNFKEQ. Trimming took off 0 bases at V and 3 bases at J, with 8 bases between the two ends. The CDR3 loop reads CASSQEGNANEKLFF. CDR3 nucleotides: TGTGCCAGCAGCCAAGAGGGGAACGCTAATGAAAAACTGTTTTTT.

The table lists this clonotype with many counts. The chain employs TRBV7-2 and TRBJ2-7; D is undetermined. The length of the CDR3 is 11 residues. Germline V gives CDR1 SGHTA, CDR2 FQGNSA. Between the trimmed V and J ends, which lost 6 bases and 1 base, there was a span of 4 bases. CDR3 DNA: TGTGCCAGCAGTCATTCCTACGAGCAGTACTTC. Translated: CASSHSYEQYF.